This entry lists 3 T cell receptor beta chains sequenced from one sample in a study of T cell repertoires in cytomegalovirus infection. TCRdb reprocessed the reads via MiXCR and lists one record per CDR3 protein. Of around 290,000 distinct CDR3 sequences listed, about 25% are singletons. Input material: PBMCs. The receptors were sampled from a human donor in good health (CMV status not recorded). Some clones in this sample may be carry-over from other donors' samples.

This clonotype was seen only a few times. The genes are TRBV6-2 or TRBV6-3 and TRBJ2-7; TRBD1 might be the D (6 bases). V lost 4 bases and J 4 bases, leaving 17 bases between the germline ends. The CDR3 totals 15 residues. Germline V gene data show CDR1 as MNHEY and CDR2 as SVGEGT. CDR3 region: CASSSLTGGVYEQYF. DNA of the CDR3: TGTGCCAGCAGTTCACTGACAGGTGGGGTTTACGAGCAGTACTTC.

This clonotype came up many times. The rearrangement joins TRBV6-1 to TRBJ2-7, with D possibly being TRBD1 or TRBD2 (7 bases each). CDR1 is MNHNS and CDR2 is SASEGT in the germline V gene. The length of the CDR3 is 15 residues. V was shortened by 8 bases and J by 5 bases, with 22 bases between the two germline ends. The CDR3 region is CASGSQGGTVNEQYF. The CDR3 bases are TGTGCCAGCGGTTCTCAGGGAGGGACAGTAAACGAGCAGTACTTC.

This clonotype was seen many times. V gene TRBV27 combines with J gene TRBJ1-4; maybe TRBD1 (5 bases). V lost 3 bases and J 8 bases, leaving 16 bases between the germline ends. CDR3 length: 15 amino acids. Germline V gene sequence: CDR1 MNHEY, CDR2 SMNVEV (reference sequence). The CDR3 protein is CASSFLPGVGEKLFF. CDR3 DNA: TGTGCCAGCAGTTTTCTACCGGGGGTAGGAGAAAAACTGTTTTTT.